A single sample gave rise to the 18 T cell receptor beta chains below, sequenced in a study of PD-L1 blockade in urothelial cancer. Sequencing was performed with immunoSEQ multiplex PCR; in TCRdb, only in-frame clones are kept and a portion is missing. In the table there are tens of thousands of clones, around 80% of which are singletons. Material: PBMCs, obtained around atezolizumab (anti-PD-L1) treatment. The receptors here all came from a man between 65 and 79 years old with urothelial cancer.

CDR3 in DNA: TGTGCCAGCAACCAAGGCGATGGCGGGAGTTACAATGAGCAGTTCTTC. It encodes CASNQGDGGSYNEQFF. The chain uses TRBV27 and TRBJ2-1; TRBD2 matches at 7 bases. After removal of 7 bases from V and 4 bases from J, the junction contained 13 bases not matched to a gene. Germline-derived CDR1 and CDR2 are MNHEY and SMNVEV (reference sequence). The CDR3 loop spans 16 amino acids.

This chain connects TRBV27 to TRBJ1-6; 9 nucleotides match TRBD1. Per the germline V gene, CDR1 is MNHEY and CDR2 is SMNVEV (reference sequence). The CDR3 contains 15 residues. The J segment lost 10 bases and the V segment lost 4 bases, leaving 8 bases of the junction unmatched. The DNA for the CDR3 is TGTGCCAGCAGTTCACCGGGACAGGGAGGGTCACCCCTCCACTTT. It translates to CASSSPGQGGSPLHF.

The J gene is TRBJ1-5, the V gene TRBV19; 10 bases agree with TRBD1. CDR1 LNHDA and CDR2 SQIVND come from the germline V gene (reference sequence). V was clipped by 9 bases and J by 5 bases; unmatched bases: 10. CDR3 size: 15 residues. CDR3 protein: CASQGQGNSYQPQHF. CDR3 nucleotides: TGTGCCAGCCAGGGACAGGGGAATTCGTATCAGCCCCAGCATTTT.

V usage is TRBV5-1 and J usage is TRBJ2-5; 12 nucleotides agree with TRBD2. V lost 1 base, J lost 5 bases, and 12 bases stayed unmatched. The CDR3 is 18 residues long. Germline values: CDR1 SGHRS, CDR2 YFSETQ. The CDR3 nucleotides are TGCGCCAGCAGCTTGAGGCTAGCGGGAGGGCCCAGAGGGGAGACCCAGTACTTC. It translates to CASSLRLAGGPRGETQYF.

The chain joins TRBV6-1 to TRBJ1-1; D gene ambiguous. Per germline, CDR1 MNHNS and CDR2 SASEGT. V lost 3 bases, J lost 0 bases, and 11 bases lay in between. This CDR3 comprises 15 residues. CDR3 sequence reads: CASSEYSYMNTEAFF. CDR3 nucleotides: TGTGCCAGCAGTGAGTACAGCTATATGAACACTGAAGCTTTCTTT.

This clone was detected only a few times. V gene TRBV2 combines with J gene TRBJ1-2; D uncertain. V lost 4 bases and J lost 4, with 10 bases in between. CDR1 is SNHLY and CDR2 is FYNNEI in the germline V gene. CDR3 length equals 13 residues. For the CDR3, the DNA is TGTGCCAGCAGTGGCGGCCAGCTCTATGGCTACACCTTC. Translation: CASSGGQLYGYTF. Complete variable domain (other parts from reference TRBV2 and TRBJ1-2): EPEVTQTPSHQVTQMGQEVILRCVPISNHLYFYWYRQILGQKVEFLVSFYNNEISEKSEIFDDQFSVERPDGSNFTLKIRSTKLEDSAMYFCASSGGQLYGYTFGSGTRLTVV.

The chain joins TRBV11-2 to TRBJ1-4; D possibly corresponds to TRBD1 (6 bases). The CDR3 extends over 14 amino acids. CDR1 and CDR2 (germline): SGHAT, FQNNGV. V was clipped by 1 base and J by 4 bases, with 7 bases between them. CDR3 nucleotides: TGTGCCAGCAGCTTAGGGACAGTTAATGAAAAACTGTTTTTT. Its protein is CASSLGTVNEKLFF.

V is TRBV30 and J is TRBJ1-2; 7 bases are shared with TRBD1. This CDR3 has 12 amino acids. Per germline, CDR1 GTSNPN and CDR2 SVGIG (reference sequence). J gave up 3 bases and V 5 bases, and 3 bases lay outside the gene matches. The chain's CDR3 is CAWGQGDYGYTF. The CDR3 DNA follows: TGTGCCTGGGGTCAGGGGGACTATGGCTACACCTTC.

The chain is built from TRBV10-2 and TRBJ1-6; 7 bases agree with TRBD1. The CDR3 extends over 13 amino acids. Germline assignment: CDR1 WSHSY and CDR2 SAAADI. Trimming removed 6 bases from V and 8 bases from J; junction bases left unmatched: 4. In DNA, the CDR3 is TGCGCCAGCAGGACAGGGCGTTATTCACCCCTCCACTTT. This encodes CASRTGRYSPLHF.

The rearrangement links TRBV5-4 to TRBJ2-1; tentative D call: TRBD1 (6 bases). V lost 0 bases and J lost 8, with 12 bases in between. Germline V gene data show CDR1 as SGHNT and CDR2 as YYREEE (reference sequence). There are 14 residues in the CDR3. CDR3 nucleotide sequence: TGTGCCAGCAGCTTGGCCGGCAGGGGCTATGAGCAGTTCTTC. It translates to CASSLAGRGYEQFF.

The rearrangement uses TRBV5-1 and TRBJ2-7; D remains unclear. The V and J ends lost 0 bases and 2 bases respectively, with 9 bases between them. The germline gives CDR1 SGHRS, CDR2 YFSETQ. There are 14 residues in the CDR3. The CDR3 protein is CASSLEVSTYEQYF. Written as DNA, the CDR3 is TGCGCCAGCAGCTTGGAAGTCAGTACCTACGAGCAGTACTTC.

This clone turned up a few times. CDR3 loop: CARGGSSGNTIYF. The CDR3, as DNA: TGTGCCCGGGGGGGTTCCTCTGGAAACACCATATATTTT. The rearrangement joins TRBV30 to TRBJ1-3; weak D call: TRBD1 (5 bases). This CDR3 has 13 residues. CDR1 is GTSNPN, CDR2 SVGIG, per germline (reference sequence). The V end was cut by 8 bases, the J end by 0 bases, with 11 bases between.

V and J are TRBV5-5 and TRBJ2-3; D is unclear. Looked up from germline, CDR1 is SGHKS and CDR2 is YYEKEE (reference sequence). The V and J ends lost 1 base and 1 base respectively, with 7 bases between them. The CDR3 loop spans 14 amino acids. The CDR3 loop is CASSLQTRTDTQYF. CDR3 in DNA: TGTGCCAGCAGCTTGCAAACACGCACAGATACGCAGTATTTT.

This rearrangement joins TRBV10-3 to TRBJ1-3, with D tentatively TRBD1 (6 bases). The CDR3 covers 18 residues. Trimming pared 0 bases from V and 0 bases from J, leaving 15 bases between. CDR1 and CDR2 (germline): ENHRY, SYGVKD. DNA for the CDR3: TGTGCCATCAGTGAGTCTGGGGGCGTCGTAAGCTCTGGAAACACCATATATTTT. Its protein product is CAISESGGVVSSGNTIYF.

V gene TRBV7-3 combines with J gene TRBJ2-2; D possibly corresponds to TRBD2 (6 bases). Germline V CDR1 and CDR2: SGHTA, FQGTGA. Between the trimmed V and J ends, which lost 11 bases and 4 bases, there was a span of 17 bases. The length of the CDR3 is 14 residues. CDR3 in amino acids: CASHPTGGTGELFF. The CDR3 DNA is TGTGCCTCCCACCCCACCGGGGGCACCGGGGAGCTGTTTTTT.

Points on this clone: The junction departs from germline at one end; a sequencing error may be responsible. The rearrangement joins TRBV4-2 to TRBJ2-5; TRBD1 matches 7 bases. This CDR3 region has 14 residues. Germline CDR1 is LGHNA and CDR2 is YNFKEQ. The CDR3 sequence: CASRQGTVQETQYF. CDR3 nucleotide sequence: TGTGCCAGCAGGCAAGGGACAGTCCAAGAGACCCAGTACTTC.

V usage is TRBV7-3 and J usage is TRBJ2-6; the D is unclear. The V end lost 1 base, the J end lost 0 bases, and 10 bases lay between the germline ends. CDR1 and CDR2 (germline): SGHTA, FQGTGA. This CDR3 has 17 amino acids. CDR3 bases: TGTGCCAGCAGCTTAAATGTAGGAGTCTCTGGGGCCAACGTCCTGACTTTC. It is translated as CASSLNVGVSGANVLTF.

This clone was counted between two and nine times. The CDR3 spells CASSLGLDGTGELFF. CDR3 nucleotide sequence: TGTGCCAGCAGCTTGGGGCTAGATGGCACCGGGGAGCTGTTTTTT. This chain links TRBV5-4 with TRBJ2-2; D gene ambiguous. Looked up from germline, CDR1 is SGHNT and CDR2 is YYREEE (reference sequence). CDR3 length equals 15 residues. Trimming removed 0 bases from V and 4 bases from J, with 10 bases in between.